Listed below are T cell receptor beta chains from one sample, sequenced in a study of cytomegalovirus exposure and HLA in healthy donors. TCRdb's table, derived via immunoSEQ multiplex PCR, lists solely in-frame clones and lacks some. This table has under 250,000 clones, around four fifths appearing once. The sequenced sample was PBMCs. The receptors originated from a woman aged 18-30 years in good health and CMV-seronegative. CDR3s include the opening cysteine and the closing phenylalanine or tryptophan. D genes are given only for firm matches. Size is stated for part of the rows, as once, few or many counts, or as a class when the clone is expanded.

V gene: TRBV7-8; clone size: once; J gene: TRBJ2-7; D gene: TRBD2; CDR3 DNA: TGTGCCAGCAGCTTACCCGAGAGGGGCGGGGGGGCCTCGGCACGCTACGAGCAGTACTTC; CDR3 protein: CASSLPERGGGASARYEQYF
V gene: TRBV10-2; clone size: -; J gene: TRBJ1-1; D gene: TRBD1; CDR3 DNA: TGCGCCAGCAGTGTAACAGGGGGCACTGAAGCTTTCTTT; CDR3 protein: CASSVTGGTEAFF
V gene: TRBV6-1; clone size: once; J gene: TRBJ1-2; D gene: -; CDR3 DNA: TGTGCCAGCAGTGAACCAAGAGCTAACTATGGCTACACCTTC; CDR3 protein: CASSEPRANYGYTF
V gene: TRBV9; clone size: -; J gene: TRBJ2-1; D gene: -; CDR3 DNA: TGTGCCAGCAGCGTAGGTTGGGATAATGAGCAGTTCTTC; CDR3 protein: CASSVGWDNEQFF
V gene: TRBV4-1; clone size: -; J gene: TRBJ2-3; D gene: -; CDR3 DNA: TGCGCCAGCAGCCAGACGGGTTTGGATACGCAGTATTTT; CDR3 protein: CASSQTGLDTQYF
V gene: TRBV7-8; clone size: -; J gene: TRBJ2-7; D gene: -; CDR3 DNA: TGTGCCAGCAGCAAAACCGGGACGGAATCCTACGAGCAGTACTTC; CDR3 protein: CASSKTGTESYEQYF
V gene: TRBV30; clone size: -; J gene: TRBJ2-7; D gene: -; CDR3 DNA: TGTGCCTGGAGTGCTACCTCTAACAGGGCCTACGAGCAGTACTTC; CDR3 protein: CAWSATSNRAYEQYF
V gene: TRBV30; clone size: -; J gene: TRBJ2-3; D gene: -; CDR3 DNA: TGTGCCTGGAAGAAGGTGGGCACAGATACGCAGTATTTT; CDR3 protein: CAWKKVGTDTQYF
V gene: TRBV23-1; clone size: -; J gene: TRBJ1-2; D gene: -; CDR3 DNA: TGCGCCAGCAGTCAATATAGAGGTATGCTGCGGGGCTACACCTTC; CDR3 protein: CASSQYRGMLRGYTF
V gene: TRBV28; clone size: -; J gene: TRBJ2-7; D gene: TRBD2; CDR3 DNA: TGTGCCAGCAGTACGACCCTAGCGGGCTTACCCTACGAGCAGTACTTC; CDR3 protein: CASSTTLAGLPYEQYF
V gene: TRBV19; clone size: -; J gene: TRBJ1-6; D gene: -; CDR3 DNA: TGTGCCAGTAGTATAGAAGGATCACCCCTCCACTTT; CDR3 protein: CASSIEGSPLHF
V gene: TRBV2; clone size: -; J gene: TRBJ2-7; D gene: TRBD2; CDR3 DNA: TGTGCCAGCATACAGGCTAGCGGGAGGGACGAGCAGTACTTC; CDR3 protein: CASIQASGRDEQYF
V gene: TRBV27; clone size: -; J gene: TRBJ2-3; D gene: TRBD2; CDR3 DNA: TGTGCCAGCAGTTTTGGAGCGGGAGTAATGGATACGCAGTATTTT; CDR3 protein: CASSFGAGVMDTQYF
V gene: TRBV29-1; clone size: -; J gene: TRBJ1-4; D gene: -; CDR3 DNA: TGCAGCGCTCTCAGGGATTCTAATGAAAAACTGTTTTTT; CDR3 protein: CSALRDSNEKLFF
V gene: TRBV19; clone size: -; J gene: TRBJ2-7; D gene: TRBD1; CDR3 DNA: TGTGCCAGTACCACCGGACAGGGGGCCCCCTACGAGCAGTACTTC; CDR3 protein: CASTTGQGAPYEQYF
V gene: TRBV29-1; clone size: -; J gene: TRBJ2-3; D gene: -; CDR3 DNA: TGCAGCGTTGAACGCGGGTCCGGAGATACGCAGTATTTT; CDR3 protein: CSVERGSGDTQYF
V gene: TRBV6-5; clone size: -; J gene: TRBJ1-2; D gene: -; CDR3 DNA: TGTGCCAGCAGTTACTCGAAAAATAGCTATGGCTACACCTTC; CDR3 protein: CASSYSKNSYGYTF
V gene: TRBV2; clone size: -; J gene: TRBJ2-7; D gene: TRBD1; CDR3 DNA: TGTGCCAGCCTCCGACAGGGCTACGAGCAGTACTTC; CDR3 protein: CASLRQGYEQYF
V gene: TRBV2; clone size: once; J gene: TRBJ2-7; D gene: -; CDR3 DNA: TGTGCCAGCAGTGACTCAGCGCAGGCCGACTACGAGCAGTACTTC; CDR3 protein: CASSDSAQADYEQYF
V gene: TRBV29-1; clone size: -; J gene: TRBJ2-7; D gene: -; CDR3 DNA: TGCAGCGTTGAAATGTCGATTGGGGGCGAGCAGTACTTC; CDR3 protein: CSVEMSIGGEQYF
V gene: TRBV7-7; clone size: -; J gene: TRBJ2-2; D gene: -; CDR3 DNA: TGTGCTAGCAGCTTAGCGCCGGGGAACACCGGGGAGCTGTTTTTT; CDR3 protein: CASSLAPGNTGELFF
V gene: TRBV9; clone size: -; J gene: TRBJ2-1; D gene: TRBD2; CDR3 DNA: TGTGCCAGCAACCCTAGCGGAGCTTACAATGAGCAGTTCTTC; CDR3 protein: CASNPSGAYNEQFF
V gene: TRBV5-4; clone size: -; J gene: TRBJ2-7; D gene: -; CDR3 DNA: TGTGCCAGCAGCTTGGGGTGGGGATCTTACTACGAGCAGTACTTC; CDR3 protein: CASSLGWGSYYEQYF
V gene: TRBV28; clone size: -; J gene: TRBJ2-7; D gene: -; CDR3 DNA: TGTGCCAGCAGGACACCGGGGCCTCGAGGCTACGAGCAGTACTTC; CDR3 protein: CASRTPGPRGYEQYF
V gene: TRBV7-2; clone size: once; J gene: TRBJ2-3; D gene: -; CDR3 DNA: TGTGCCAGCAGCTTTCCGGGAGTGGTATCAGATACGCAGTATTTT; CDR3 protein: CASSFPGVVSDTQYF
V gene: TRBV27; clone size: -; J gene: TRBJ2-1; D gene: -; CDR3 DNA: TGTGCCAGCAGTCGTGATTCCTACAATGAGCAGTTCTTC; CDR3 protein: CASSRDSYNEQFF
V gene: TRBV27; clone size: -; J gene: TRBJ2-7; D gene: -; CDR3 DNA: TGTGCCAGCAGTTTAGTTGCGGATTACTACGAGCAGTACTTC; CDR3 protein: CASSLVADYYEQYF
V gene: TRBV9; clone size: -; J gene: TRBJ2-2; D gene: -; CDR3 DNA: TGTGCCAGCAGCCCCCGACAGATCACCGGGGAGCTGTTTTTT; CDR3 protein: CASSPRQITGELFF
V gene: TRBV5-1; clone size: -; J gene: TRBJ2-5; D gene: -; CDR3 DNA: TGCGCCAGCAGCCCAGGGGGGGTGGCCGACGGGGAGACCCAGTACTTC; CDR3 protein: CASSPGGVADGETQYF
V gene: TRBV27; clone size: once; J gene: TRBJ2-2; D gene: -; CDR3 DNA: TGTGCCAGCAGTTCAAGCGGGGGGGAGCTGTTTTTT; CDR3 protein: CASSSSGGELFF
V gene: TRBV5-6; clone size: -; J gene: TRBJ1-2; D gene: -; CDR3 DNA: TGTGCCAGCAGCTGGGGCGGGCGACCTCAGGGCTACACCTTC; CDR3 protein: CASSWGGRPQGYTF
V gene: TRBV27; clone size: -; J gene: TRBJ1-4; D gene: -; CDR3 DNA: TGTGCCAGCAGTCTCTGGGCAACTAATGAAAAACTGTTTTTT; CDR3 protein: CASSLWATNEKLFF
V gene: TRBV25-1; clone size: -; J gene: TRBJ1-1; D gene: -; CDR3 DNA: TGTGCCAGCAGATGGGCCAACACTGAAGCTTTCTTT; CDR3 protein: CASRWANTEAFF
V gene: TRBV10-1; clone size: -; J gene: TRBJ2-7; D gene: TRBD1; CDR3 DNA: TGCGCCAGCAGTGAGCGGACAGGGCCCTACGAGCAGTACTTC; CDR3 protein: CASSERTGPYEQYF
V gene: TRBV6-1; clone size: -; J gene: TRBJ2-6; D gene: TRBD2; CDR3 DNA: TGTGCCAGCAGTGCACCGGGACTAGCGGGAGGAACGGGGGCCAACGTCCTGACTTTC; CDR3 protein: CASSAPGLAGGTGANVLTF
V gene: TRBV7-9; clone size: -; J gene: TRBJ1-1; D gene: TRBD1; CDR3 DNA: TGTGCCAGCAGCTTAGTTTCCCCAGGGGGCATTTGGAACACTGAAGCTTTCTTT; CDR3 protein: CASSLVSPGGIWNTEAFF
V gene: TRBV10-1; clone size: once; J gene: TRBJ2-7; D gene: -; CDR3 DNA: TGCGCCAGCAGGTTCCCGGGACTTCATAAATACGAGCAGTACTTC; CDR3 protein: CASRFPGLHKYEQYF
V gene: TRBV27; clone size: -; J gene: TRBJ1-2; D gene: -; CDR3 DNA: TGTGCCAGCAGTGGGGGGCTCAACTATGGCTACACCTTC; CDR3 protein: CASSGGLNYGYTF
V gene: TRBV11-2; clone size: -; J gene: TRBJ1-4; D gene: TRBD1; CDR3 DNA: TGTGCCAGCAGCCCCGCCCCCGGGACAGGGTTTGGTGAAAAACTGTTTTTT; CDR3 protein: CASSPAPGTGFGEKLFF
V gene: TRBV5-1; clone size: -; J gene: TRBJ2-5; D gene: -; CDR3 DNA: TGCGCCAGCAGCTTTGCCCGGGGAGAGACCCAGTACTTC; CDR3 protein: CASSFARGETQYF
V gene: TRBV10-3; clone size: -; J gene: TRBJ2-5; D gene: TRBD1; CDR3 DNA: TGTGCCATCAGTGAGCCAGGGACAGGGGAAGGGGAGACCCAGTACTTC; CDR3 protein: CAISEPGTGEGETQYF
V gene: TRBV5-1; clone size: few; J gene: TRBJ1-1; D gene: TRBD1; CDR3 DNA: TGCGCCAGCAGCGAATCGGACAGGGAGTTCGCTTTCTTT; CDR3 protein: CASSESDREFAFF
V gene: TRBV28; clone size: few; J gene: TRBJ2-7; D gene: TRBD2; CDR3 DNA: TGTGCCAGCAAGACTAGCATCGAGCAGTACTTC; CDR3 protein: CASKTSIEQYF
V gene: TRBV6-5; clone size: -; J gene: TRBJ2-2; D gene: TRBD2; CDR3 DNA: TGTGCCAGCAGTTACTCCGGGGGGTCCGGGGAGCTGTTTTTT; CDR3 protein: CASSYSGGSGELFF
V gene: TRBV30; clone size: once; J gene: TRBJ1-1; D gene: TRBD1; CDR3 DNA: TGTGCCTGGAGGGGACCCCGACAGGGGAGGGGCACTGAAGCTTTCTTT; CDR3 protein: CAWRGPRQGRGTEAFF